These T cell receptor beta chains were read from a single sample in a study of human T cells and chemical hapten exposure. From the RACE reads, TCRdb called clonotypes with MiXCR, one entry per CDR3 protein. Here the sample spans some 170,000 distinct CDR3 sequences, 20% to 25% being singletons. This sample comprised whole blood, obtained in connection with sensitization to the hapten diphenylcyclopropenone (DPC). These receptors all stem from a woman aged 45-60 years with alopecia areata. Some clones in this sample may be carry-over from other donors' samples. Both conserved end residues are part of each CDR3. D genes are given only for firm matches. Size values are once, few and many counts, or a class for expanded clones, and some rows have none.

12,.,TRBV12-3/TRBV12-4,.,TRBJ1-2,CASSNRRAGYTF,TGTGCCAGCAGTAACAGGCGGGCTGGCTACACCTTC
13,.,TRBV7-9,.,TRBJ2-1,CASSLEGPSAQFF,TGTGCCAGCAGCTTAGAGGGCCCGAGCGCGCAGTTCTTC
16,few,TRBV20-1,TRBD1,TRBJ2-1,CSAIDRQGTSYNEQFF,TGCAGTGCTATCGACAGACAGGGAACTAGCTACAATGAGCAGTTCTTC
17,once,TRBV7-6,TRBD1,TRBJ2-7,CASSLGGQGGVAYEQYF,TGTGCCAGCAGCTTAGGGGGACAGGGCGGCGTCGCCTACGAGCAGTACTTC
15,.,TRBV5-1,TRBD1,TRBJ2-3,CASSLDRGFTDTQYF,TGCGCCAGCAGCTTGGACAGGGGGTTCACAGATACGCAGTATTTT
10,.,TRBV29-1,.,TRBJ2-1,CSVVEYEQFF,TGCAGCGTTGTGGAGTATGAGCAGTTCTTC
14,few,TRBV29-1,.,TRBJ2-5,CSVEVQGRLETQYF,TGCAGCGTTGAGGTCCAGGGAAGGTTAGAGACCCAGTACTTC
12,.,TRBV27,.,TRBJ1-2,CASRTAVYGYTF,TGTGCCAGCAGGACGGCAGTTTATGGCTACACCTTC
14,few,TRBV7-2,TRBD1,TRBJ1-2,CASSIRQGAWGYTF,TGTGCCAGCAGCATCCGACAGGGGGCTTGGGGCTACACCTTC
14,.,TRBV7-8,.,TRBJ1-4,CASRPGATFEKLFF,TGTGCCAGCAGGCCGGGGGCTACTTTTGAAAAACTGTTTTTT
13,.,TRBV6-5,TRBD1,TRBJ2-2,CASSYRDSGELFF,TGTGCCAGCAGTTACAGGGACAGCGGGGAGCTGTTTTTT
14,.,TRBV10-2,.,TRBJ1-5,CASSEGGLGQPQHF,TGCGCCAGCAGTGAGGGGGGGTTAGGGCAGCCCCAGCATTTT
16,many,TRBV5-5,TRBD2,TRBJ2-3,CASRPLAGGTIIGRYF,TGTGCCAGCAGACCCCTAGCGGGAGGAACGATCATTGGACGGTATTTT